This T cell receptor beta chain comes out of a study of blood T cells in healthy people across ages (dated by TCRdb to about 2015). Context from the whole study: In model experiments, template switching captured roughly one uniquely barcoded TCR beta cDNA molecule for every two T cells. The study measured age-related changes in TCR beta repertoire diversity using deep sequencing normalized with unique cDNA molecular identifiers. Donors were grouped into four age groups: young (average roughly 16 years), middle-aged (39), aged (approximately 67) and long-lived (around 80). The study analyzed two additional independent replicas of 1 million unique cDNA reads from the same blood draw for two donors, one aged 18 to 30 and one aged 80 or older. Points the paper makes about the study in general: Because profiling used bulk unsorted PBMCs, naive and antigen-experienced compartments could not be compared conclusively. Estimates of total diversity from one million sequenced T cells were regarded as lower bounds and underestimates. Compared with the aged group, more naive CD4+ T cells, fewer expanded clones and increased TCR diversity were shown by the long-lived group, suggesting age selection. As age increased, observed TCR beta diversity per million T cells dropped in a roughly linear way, and a significant reduction was already evident by age about 40. A strong correlation was found between observed TCR beta diversity and the percentage of naive T cells measured by flow cytometry. Donor CMV infection status was unknown, potentially confounding age-related changes in expanded clonotypes.

Preparation of the library involved 5' RACE. These reads were obtained on an Illumina HiSeq 2500. A second PCR of about 6 to 11 cycles was performed with a sample-barcoded 5' primer and a J-beta primer mix. A template-switch 5' adaptor carrying 12 random nucleotides introduced a unique molecular identifier onto each TCR beta cDNA molecule. Each sample yielded at least 2.5 million CDR3-containing paired-end reads. First-strand cDNA was synthesized from all RNA with the Mint cDNA synthesis kit, primed by a TRBC-specific oligonucleotide. After uracil-DNA glycosylase treatment, a first 18-cycle PCR used universal primers M1SS and BC2_uni_R on all cDNA. The paper's processing steps were these. Normalization of each sample was performed by random selection of 1 million high-quality reads, each carrying a distinct molecular identifier. Instead of being binned into consensus sequences, reads with shared molecular identifiers were discarded. CDR3 identification, clonotype clustering and error correction used MiTCR with a Q25 quality threshold and the strictest error-elimination algorithm. A nonparametric unseen species model with Euler transformation was used to estimate a lower bound on total TCR beta diversity. Starting from the raw public reads, TCRdb applied fastp trimming at Q25, assembled clones with MiXCR and retained in-frame beta chains. Rows merge per CDR3 protein into single entries with the most common DNA and genes. These V and J calls rely on TCRdb rather than the paper's analysis. The table for this sample lists around 1,000,000 distinct CDR3 sequences; under 30% of them were counted only once. Jointly, the top ten make up approximately 0.7% of the sample.

The roughly 39 donors, aged about 6 to 95 years, were systemically healthy Caucasian individuals from Russia. Each donor gave 8 to 10 milliliters of peripheral blood, collected into EDTA-treated Vacutainer tubes. Ficoll-Paque density-gradient centrifugation was used to isolate PBMCs, with at least 6 million per sample. Trizol reagent was used to extract total RNA from the PBMCs, yielding at least 5.5 micrograms per sample. For every donor, flow cytometry on a PBMC aliquot measured the percentage of naive CD45RAhigh/CD27high T cells. A note on this clonotype: Its antigen remains undetermined. No much larger clonotype is one base removed from it; base qualities were not supplied.

The germline V gene provides CDR1 SGHAT and CDR2 FQNNGV. V trim: 5 bases; J trim: 2 bases; unmatched bases: 18. From cysteine to phenylalanine, the CDR3 is 18 amino acids long. CDR3 DNA only is kept here, 54 bases in frame from base 1. These data were likewise used in another study, on T cells of mothers and their children. Drawing on the second study: Nine systemically healthy Caucasian individuals served as donors, namely three mothers together with their six children. cDNA synthesis used all of the extracted RNA, with roughly 1.5 ug of RNA in each 15 ul reaction. In the second PCR, the M1S primer added sample barcodes and 2-4 random nucleotides. Over 8 million TCR beta CDR3 reads came from each mother, compared with some 3.1 million reads from each child. Thymic selection shapes the output of TCR recombination in a similar way in related and unrelated pairs, and inherited differences have a minor effect. Normalized repertoire overlap was always slightly but never significantly higher in related than unrelated mother-child pairs. No persistent microchimeric T cell clones were detected, at a sensitivity of 80 to 100 clones per million clonotypes. In the study, deep NGS was used to compare the TCR beta repertoires of mothers and children, and features distinguishing related mother-child pairs from unrelated individuals were sought. On average, the children were about 10 +/- 4 years old, while the mothers were around 42 +/- 4 years old. After adapter ligation with NEBNext reagents, the libraries were sequenced on Illumina HiSeq 2000 with 100+100 nt paired-end reads. To prevent cross-contamination, the mother and child libraries were prepared a month apart and were sequenced in separate runs. Between about 500,000 and 2,300,000 distinct TCR beta clonotypes were identified per donor. Naive TCR beta clonotypes were estimated from low-frequency clonotypes matched to each donor's FACS-determined naive share, without sorting.

The V gene is TRBV11-2 and the J gene is TRBJ2-7; 7 middle bases align to TRBD2. The receptor was isolated from a girl aged 2-10 years in good health. What was sequenced was blood. Here the CDR3 is given as CASSDLWGGRSSAYEQYF. At the DNA level, the sequence is TGTGCCAGCAGCGACCTTTGGGGCGGGAGAAGCAGCGCCTACGAGCAGTACTTC. With all but the CDR3 taken from the reference TRBV11-2 and TRBJ2-7 genes, the full variable domain is: EAGVAQSPRYKIIEKRQSVAFWCNPISGHATLYWYQQILGQGPKLLIQFQNNGVVDDSQLPKDRFSAERLKGVDSTLKIQPAKLEDSAVYLCASSDLWGGRSSAYEQYFGPGTRLTVT.